This passage covers 13 T cell receptor beta chains from one sample sequenced in a study of T cell responses to AZD1222 COVID-19 vaccine. Sequencing was performed with immunoSEQ multiplex PCR; in TCRdb, only in-frame clones are kept and a portion is missing. In the table there are 150,000 to 180,000 clones, over 75% of which are singletons. The source material was peripheral blood, sampled on day 0 of AZD1222 vaccination. All receptors come from an adult in good health.

The chain uses TRBV5-1 and TRBJ2-5; D may match TRBD1 or TRBD2 (5 bases each). Trimming stripped 1 base from V and 1 base from J, with 17 bases between. The germline CDR1 and CDR2 sequences are SGHRS and YFSETQ. This CDR3 has 17 residues. DNA of the CDR3: TGCGCCAGCAGCTTGTGGAAAGGGGCCGGGGCCCAAGAGACCCAGTACTTC. Translating gives CASSLWKGAGAQETQYF.

V usage is TRBV24-1 and J usage is TRBJ1-4; D is perhaps TRBD1 (6 bases). In germline, CDR1 is KGHDR, CDR2 SFDVKD. The V end was cut by 3 bases, the J end by 5 bases, with 12 bases between. This CDR3 contains 15 residues. As DNA, the CDR3 is TGTGCCACCAGTGATGGGACAAGATCAAATGAAAAACTGTTTTTT. Translating gives CATSDGTRSNEKLFF.

The chain employs TRBV6-5 and TRBJ2-7; D gene uncertain. V lost 2 bases and J lost 7, with 12 bases in between. CDR1 MNHEY and CDR2 SVGAGI come from the germline V gene. This CDR3 has 13 amino acids. The CDR3 protein is CASSYNLGFEQYF. DNA for the CDR3: TGTGCCAGCAGTTACAACCTCGGCTTTGAGCAGTACTTC.

This chain joins TRBV9 and TRBJ2-7, with D possibly matching TRBD1 (7 bases). The V end was cut by 4 bases, the J end by 2 bases, with 16 bases between. CDR3 length equals 15 residues. Germline-derived CDR1 and CDR2 are SGDLS and YYNGEE. The CDR3 DNA sequence: TGTGCCAGCAGCAAGGGCGGGACAGATACCTACGAGCAGTACTTC. It specifies CASSKGGTDTYEQYF.

The chain is built from TRBV5-1 and TRBJ2-2; D may be TRBD1 (6 bases). Germline CDR1 is SGHRS and CDR2 is YFSETQ. V dropped 4 bases and J dropped 1 base, with 8 bases sitting between them. This CDR3 comprises 14 residues. Here the CDR3 DNA reads TGCGCCAGCAGCGGGGGACAGAACACCGGGGAGCTGTTTTTT. Translation gives CASSGGQNTGELFF.

The rearrangement joins TRBV28 to TRBJ2-7, with 9 bases that match TRBD2. The CDR3 is 15 amino acids. Germline V gives CDR1 MDHEN, CDR2 SYDVKM. The V gene end was trimmed by 3 bases and the J gene end by 2 bases; junction bases not matched to a gene: 5. CDR3 residues: CASSFLAGFAYEQYF. The CDR3 coding sequence is TGTGCCAGCAGTTTTCTAGCGGGATTCGCCTACGAGCAGTACTTC.

The J gene is TRBJ1-5, the V gene TRBV24-1; 8 nucleotides align to TRBD1. J gave up 4 bases and V 9 bases, and 10 bases lay outside the gene matches. The CDR3 is made up of 15 amino acids. Germline V gene data show CDR1 as KGHDR and CDR2 as SFDVKD. The CDR3 nucleotides are TGTGCCACCTCAGCAATACAGGGGGAGAATCAGCCCCAGCATTTT. Protein sequence: CATSAIQGENQPQHF.

V and J are TRBV11-2 and TRBJ1-2; no clear D. The V gene's germline CDR1 is SGHAT and CDR2 FQNNGV. The CDR3 is 14 amino acids. V lost 4 bases to trimming and J lost 4 bases, with 13 bases between them. The CDR3 DNA sequence: TGTGCCAGCAGCTCACCGACGGAGATCTATGGCTACACCTTC. Protein: CASSSPTEIYGYTF. The whole variable domain, filled in from reference TRBV11-2 and TRBJ1-2, reads EAGVAQSPRYKIIEKRQSVAFWCNPISGHATLYWYQQILGQGPKLLIQFQNNGVVDDSQLPKDRFSAERLKGVDSTLKIQPAKLEDSAVYLCASSSPTEIYGYTFGSGTRLTVV.

This rearrangement joins TRBV5-1 to TRBJ2-3; TRBD2 matches 15 bases. This CDR3 spans 17 amino acids. Per the germline V gene, CDR1 is SGHRS and CDR2 is YFSETQ. V lost 3 bases and J lost 2; bases outside the gene matches: 4. CDR3: CASSWRTSGGATDTQYF. As DNA, the CDR3 is TGCGCCAGCAGCTGGAGGACTAGCGGGGGGGCCACAGATACGCAGTATTTT.

A note on this clone: The same CDR3 also results from other DNA sequences found in this sample. The chain uses TRBV10-3 and TRBJ2-7; no clear D gene. V shed 0 bases and J shed 4 bases, with 4 bases lying between them. The CDR3 extends over 12 amino acids. Germline V gene data show CDR1 as ENHRY and CDR2 as SYGVKD. DNA for the CDR3: TGTGCCATCAGTGAGTCGGGTTACGAGCAGTACTTC. Translation gives CAISESGYEQYF.

V and J are TRBV6-2 or TRBV6-3 and TRBJ2-7; D possibly corresponds to TRBD2 (5 bases). Trimming stripped 5 bases from V and 3 bases from J, with 17 bases between. This CDR3 is built from 15 residues. The germline V gene has CDR1 MNHEY and CDR2 SVGEGT. The CDR3: CASSAMGLGLYEQYF. DNA of the CDR3: TGTGCCAGCAGTGCCATGGGGTTAGGACTCTACGAGCAGTACTTC.

CDR3 sequence: CASSVAGGGQGADTQYF. The DNA for the CDR3 is TGTGCCAGCAGCGTAGCGGGGGGAGGACAGGGCGCAGATACGCAGTATTTT. The chain employs TRBV9 and TRBJ2-3; TRBD1 is a possible D gene (8 bases). The ends were cut back, 0 bases at V and 4 bases at J, with 18 bases in the middle. The CDR3 contains 17 residues. Looked up from germline, CDR1 is SGDLS and CDR2 is YYNGEE.

This clone appeared a single time. The V and J genes are TRBV9 and TRBJ1-3; tentatively, D is TRBD1 (5 bases). Germline V gene data show CDR1 as SGDLS and CDR2 as YYNGEE. CDR3 length: 16 residues. V was clipped by 3 bases and J by 0 bases, with 13 bases between them. CDR3 DNA: TGTGCCAGCAGCGACAACAGGATACACTCTGGAAACACCATATATTTT. Amino acid sequence: CASSDNRIHSGNTIYF.